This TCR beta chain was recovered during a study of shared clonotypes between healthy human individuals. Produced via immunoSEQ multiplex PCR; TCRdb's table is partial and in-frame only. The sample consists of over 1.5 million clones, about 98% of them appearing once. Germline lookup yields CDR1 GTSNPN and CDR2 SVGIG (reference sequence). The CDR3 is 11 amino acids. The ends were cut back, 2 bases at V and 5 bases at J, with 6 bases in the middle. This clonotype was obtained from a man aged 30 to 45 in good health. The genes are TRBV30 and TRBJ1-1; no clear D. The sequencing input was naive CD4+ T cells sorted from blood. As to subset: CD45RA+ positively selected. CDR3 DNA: TGTGCCTGGAGTACGGTTACTGAAGCTTTCTTT. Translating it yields CAWSTVTEAFF.